This is a list of T cell receptor beta chains from one sample in a study of blood T cells in healthy people across ages. Each CDR3 protein gets one entry after TCRdb re-called the 5' RACE reads with MiXCR. The data contain around 1,000,000 distinct CDR3 sequences, 25% of them singletons. The same sample was also studied in work on T cells of mothers and their children.

Sequenced material: blood. These receptors were taken from a girl aged 2 to 9 in good health. Both conserved end residues are part of each CDR3. The order of the fields is CDR3 DNA, CDR3 protein, clone size, D gene, V gene, CDR3 length, J gene. D genes are given only for firm matches. Not all rows give a size; the values are once, few, many and, for expanded clones, a class.

cdr3_nt: TGTGCCAGCAGCTTACGAGACTCCGGGACTAGCGTCCTTCGCTTCTCCTACAATGAGCAGTTCTTC
cdr3_aa: CASSLRDSGTSVLRFSYNEQFF
clone_size: -
d_call: TRBD2
v_call: TRBV5-4
cdr3_length: 22
j_call: TRBJ2-1

cdr3_nt: TGTGCCAGCAGCCAGGACGACAGCTTGATTTATGGCTACACCTTC
cdr3_aa: CASSQDDSLIYGYTF
clone_size: -
d_call: -
v_call: TRBV7-2
cdr3_length: 15
j_call: TRBJ1-2

cdr3_nt: TGTGCCAGCAGTTTCCCCTCCGGGGAAAAACTGTTTTTT
cdr3_aa: CASSFPSGEKLFF
clone_size: few
d_call: -
v_call: TRBV6-6
cdr3_length: 13
j_call: TRBJ1-4

cdr3_nt: TGTGCCAGCAGTACCGGGAGGAAAGCTTTCTTT
cdr3_aa: CASSTGRKAFF
clone_size: -
d_call: -
v_call: TRBV6-5
cdr3_length: 11
j_call: TRBJ1-1

cdr3_nt: TGCGCCAGCAGCCAAGAATCGGCTCCCAGCACAGATACGCAGTATTTT
cdr3_aa: CASSQESAPSTDTQYF
clone_size: few
d_call: -
v_call: TRBV4-1
cdr3_length: 16
j_call: TRBJ2-3

cdr3_nt: TGTGCCAGCAGCGTCCCGACTAGCATTGGGTCCTACAATGAGCAGTTCTTC
cdr3_aa: CASSVPTSIGSYNEQFF
clone_size: -
d_call: TRBD2
v_call: TRBV7-9
cdr3_length: 17
j_call: TRBJ2-1

cdr3_nt: TGTGCCAGCAGCTTTAACAGGGGAGTAGAGGAAAAACTGTTTTTT
cdr3_aa: CASSFNRGVEEKLFF
clone_size: -
d_call: TRBD1
v_call: TRBV7-9
cdr3_length: 15
j_call: TRBJ1-4

cdr3_nt: TGTGCCAGCAGTTTATTTAGCGGGAGGGCCACAGAGACCCAGTACTTC
cdr3_aa: CASSLFSGRATETQYF
clone_size: few
d_call: TRBD2
v_call: TRBV28
cdr3_length: 16
j_call: TRBJ2-5

cdr3_nt: TGTGCCGGAGCTTCTAGCGGGGACGAGCAGTATTTT
cdr3_aa: CAGASSGDEQYF
clone_size: few
d_call: TRBD2
v_call: TRBV7-2
cdr3_length: 12
j_call: TRBJ2-3

cdr3_nt: TGTGCCAGCAGTTTATACAGGGGGCTCGGCTATGGCTACACCTTC
cdr3_aa: CASSLYRGLGYGYTF
clone_size: -
d_call: TRBD1
v_call: TRBV7-6
cdr3_length: 15
j_call: TRBJ1-2

cdr3_nt: TGTGCCAGCAGCTCCCCACTTGAGGCTCGGCAGTACTTC
cdr3_aa: CASSSPLEARQYF
clone_size: -
d_call: -
v_call: TRBV7-9
cdr3_length: 13
j_call: TRBJ2-7

cdr3_nt: TGTGCCAGCAGCCTGGACAGGGACGCCGGGGAGCTGTTTTTT
cdr3_aa: CASSLDRDAGELFF
clone_size: -
d_call: TRBD1
v_call: TRBV12-3/TRBV12-4
cdr3_length: 14
j_call: TRBJ2-2

cdr3_nt: TGTGCCAGCAGTTTCGGTAGCGGGAGTCATGAGCAGTTCTTC
cdr3_aa: CASSFGSGSHEQFF
clone_size: -
d_call: TRBD2
v_call: TRBV28
cdr3_length: 14
j_call: TRBJ2-1

cdr3_nt: TGTGCCAGCAGTTCTCGGGAGGGGACCTACAATGAGCAGTTCTTC
cdr3_aa: CASSSREGTYNEQFF
clone_size: -
d_call: TRBD2
v_call: TRBV12-3/TRBV12-4
cdr3_length: 15
j_call: TRBJ2-1

cdr3_nt: TGTGCCAGCTCACCAATTTCAAGTTTTCTTCAGGGCGAGCAGTACTTC
cdr3_aa: CASSPISSFLQGEQYF
clone_size: -
d_call: -
v_call: TRBV18
cdr3_length: 16
j_call: TRBJ2-7

cdr3_nt: TGTGCCAGCAGTCCCGAGGCTTGGGCTAATGAAAAACTGTTTTTT
cdr3_aa: CASSPEAWANEKLFF
clone_size: -
d_call: -
v_call: TRBV12-3/TRBV12-4
cdr3_length: 15
j_call: TRBJ1-4

cdr3_nt: TGTGCCAGCAGCTTATGGGGGGCCGGGGAGACCCAGTACTTC
cdr3_aa: CASSLWGAGETQYF
clone_size: many
d_call: -
v_call: TRBV7-3
cdr3_length: 14
j_call: TRBJ2-5

cdr3_nt: TGTGCCAGCAGCTCCTTGGGAGACAGGGGGGGAAAACTGTTTTTT
cdr3_aa: CASSSLGDRGGKLFF
clone_size: few
d_call: TRBD1
v_call: TRBV7-2
cdr3_length: 15
j_call: TRBJ1-4

cdr3_nt: TGTGCCAGCAGCGACCGAGGAGCTTACTCTGGAAACACCATATATTTT
cdr3_aa: CASSDRGAYSGNTIYF
clone_size: few
d_call: -
v_call: TRBV12-3/TRBV12-4
cdr3_length: 16
j_call: TRBJ1-3

cdr3_nt: TGTGCCAGCAGCCTTAATAAAGGACAGGGGGCCTCCTACGAGCAGTACTTC
cdr3_aa: CASSLNKGQGASYEQYF
clone_size: -
d_call: TRBD1
v_call: TRBV4-2
cdr3_length: 17
j_call: TRBJ2-7

cdr3_nt: TGCGCCAGCAGCCAATCGGAGTCCTACGAGCAGTACTTC
cdr3_aa: CASSQSESYEQYF
clone_size: -
d_call: -
v_call: TRBV4-1
cdr3_length: 13
j_call: TRBJ2-7

cdr3_nt: TGTGCCAGCAGCTTAGCCGCTTCCCCACTCGAGCAGTACTTC
cdr3_aa: CASSLAASPLEQYF
clone_size: -
d_call: -
v_call: TRBV7-9
cdr3_length: 14
j_call: TRBJ2-7

cdr3_nt: TGCAGCTTCCCTCGGGATCCTTACAATGAGCAGTTCTTC
cdr3_aa: CSFPRDPYNEQFF
clone_size: few
d_call: -
v_call: TRBV20-1
cdr3_length: 13
j_call: TRBJ2-1

cdr3_nt: TGTGCCAGCAGCTTAAACCCCCAGGGTTTGGTGTACAATGAGCAGTTCTTC
cdr3_aa: CASSLNPQGLVYNEQFF
clone_size: -
d_call: -
v_call: TRBV5-8
cdr3_length: 17
j_call: TRBJ2-1

cdr3_nt: TGTGCCAGCCGGGGGGGTAGCACAGATACGCGGTATTTT
cdr3_aa: CASRGGSTDTRYF
clone_size: -
d_call: TRBD2
v_call: TRBV13
cdr3_length: 13
j_call: TRBJ2-3

cdr3_nt: TGTGCCAGCAGCTTAGGCGGGGTCGGACCCTACGAGCAGTACTTC
cdr3_aa: CASSLGGVGPYEQYF
clone_size: -
d_call: -
v_call: TRBV11-2
cdr3_length: 15
j_call: TRBJ2-7

cdr3_nt: TGTGCCAGCCAGGGACAGGGAGATGAAAAACTGTTTTTT
cdr3_aa: CASQGQGDEKLFF
clone_size: -
d_call: TRBD1
v_call: TRBV13
cdr3_length: 13
j_call: TRBJ1-4

cdr3_nt: TGTGCCACCAGGGGGTCGGGCGCGAACACTGAAGCTTTCTTT
cdr3_aa: CATRGSGANTEAFF
clone_size: -
d_call: -
v_call: TRBV24-1
cdr3_length: 14
j_call: TRBJ1-1

cdr3_nt: TGTGCCAGTAGTATGGGCGAGAAGACCCAGTACTTC
cdr3_aa: CASSMGEKTQYF
clone_size: -
d_call: -
v_call: TRBV19
cdr3_length: 12
j_call: TRBJ2-5

cdr3_nt: TGTGCCATCAGTGTCACAGGGGCAGGGACCCAGTACTTC
cdr3_aa: CAISVTGAGTQYF
clone_size: -
d_call: TRBD1
v_call: TRBV10-3
cdr3_length: 13
j_call: TRBJ2-5

cdr3_nt: TGTGCCAGCAGTAAACCGTTAGGAAACACCATATATTTT
cdr3_aa: CASSKPLGNTIYF
clone_size: -
d_call: -
v_call: TRBV28
cdr3_length: 13
j_call: TRBJ1-3

cdr3_nt: TGCGCCAGCAGCCAAGGGACCTTCTCTGGAAACACCATATATTTT
cdr3_aa: CASSQGTFSGNTIYF
clone_size: -
d_call: -
v_call: TRBV4-1
cdr3_length: 15
j_call: TRBJ1-3

cdr3_nt: TGTGCCATCAGTGAGAGACTAGCGGGAGACCCCTTGGTGGCCGGGGAGCTGTTTTTT
cdr3_aa: CAISERLAGDPLVAGELFF
clone_size: -
d_call: TRBD2
v_call: TRBV10-3
cdr3_length: 19
j_call: TRBJ2-2

cdr3_nt: TGCAGCGTTGCCTACCGGGACCTACAACGGGCTACGCAGTATTTT
cdr3_aa: CSVAYRDLQRATQYF
clone_size: few
d_call: -
v_call: TRBV29-1
cdr3_length: 15
j_call: TRBJ2-3

cdr3_nt: TGTGCCACCAGTGACCGCAGGAGCACAGATACGCAGTATTTT
cdr3_aa: CATSDRRSTDTQYF
clone_size: few
d_call: -
v_call: TRBV24-1
cdr3_length: 14
j_call: TRBJ2-3